This is a list of T cell receptor beta chains from one sample in a study of human T cells and chemical hapten exposure. From the RACE reads, TCRdb called clonotypes with MiXCR, one entry per CDR3 protein. Among fewer than 150,000 distinct CDR3 sequences listed, roughly 15% were seen once. Here the sequenced sample was whole blood, taken in connection with sensitization to the hapten diphenylcyclopropenone (DPC). The receptors originated from a man aged 18 to 35 with alopecia areata. Some clones in this sample may be carry-over from other donors' samples. Both conserved end residues are part of each CDR3. Fields, in order: J gene, V gene, CDR3 length, clone size, D gene, CDR3 DNA, CDR3 protein. A D gene is named only where the DNA matches it firmly. The listing skips clone size in some rows; elsewhere it reads once, few, many or a size class.

TRBJ2-5	TRBV5-1	15	few	TRBD2	TGCGCCAGCAGCTTGAATGGCGGGGGGGCAGGGACCCAGTACTTC	CASSLNGGGAGTQYF
TRBJ2-2	TRBV29-1	14	NA	NA	TGCAGCGCCGACTCGGGGACGTCCGCCGGGGAGCTGTTTTTT	CSADSGTSAGELFF
TRBJ1-1	TRBV12-3/TRBV12-4	13	NA	NA	TGTGCCAGCAGCTGGGAGGAGGACACTGAAGCTTTCTTT	CASSWEEDTEAFF
TRBJ1-4	TRBV7-2	14	NA	NA	TGTGCCAGCAGCTTAGCAGGGGCTAATGAAAAACTGTTTTTT	CASSLAGANEKLFF
TRBJ1-5	TRBV4-1	15	many	NA	TGCGCCAGCAGCCAAGATCGCAGGGCTAATCAGCCCCAGCATTTT	CASSQDRRANQPQHF
TRBJ2-7	TRBV4-2	14	few	NA	TGTGCCAGCAGCCAAGATCGGAGTCAGGGTGAGCAGTACTTC	CASSQDRSQGEQYF
TRBJ1-5	TRBV21-1	14	NA	NA	TGTGCCAGCAGCAAGGGGCCAGGCAATCAGCCCCAGCATTTT	CASSKGPGNQPQHF
TRBJ2-1	TRBV7-3	13	few	NA	TGTGCCAGCAGCTTATTGGGATTGGATGAGCAGTTCTTC	CASSLLGLDEQFF
TRBJ2-2	TRBV7-2	15	NA	NA	TGTGCCAGCAGCTTAGTTCTGGGACGCACCGGGGAGCTGTTTTTT	CASSLVLGRTGELFF
TRBJ1-2	TRBV6-1	15	few	TRBD1	TGTGCCAGCAGTGAGCCGTACAGGGGGCGTGTTGGCTACACCTTC	CASSEPYRGRVGYTF
TRBJ1-2	TRBV27	13	few	NA	TGTGCCAGCAGTCCACGGACTTGGTATGGCTACACCTTC	CASSPRTWYGYTF